What follows are 27 T cell receptor beta chains derived from one specimen sequenced in a study of identical twins. A single record per CDR3 protein comes from TCRdb applying MiXCR to the 5' RACE reads. Here the sample spans hundreds of thousands of distinct CDR3 sequences, 6.1% being singletons. The sample consisted of naive T cells sorted from blood. These receptors were collected from a man between 18 and 29 years old in good health.

Ten or more counts support this clonotype. This sequence joins TRBV20-1 and TRBJ1-4, with 8 bases matching TRBD1. The CDR3 spans 12 residues. J gave up 12 bases and V 4 bases, and 7 bases lay outside the gene matches. Germline CDR1 DFQATT, CDR2 SNEGSKA (reference sequence). The CDR3 sequence: CSATQQGVELFF. The CDR3 nucleotides are TGCAGTGCTACCCAACAGGGGGTTGAACTGTTTTTT.

This clonotype has ten or more counts. The rearrangement joins TRBV29-1 to TRBJ1-1; no reliable D call. This CDR3 has 13 residues. The germline V gene encodes CDR1 SQVTM and CDR2 ANQGSEA. V was clipped by 6 bases and J by 1 base, with 12 bases between them. CDR3: CSVEPRSNTEAFF. DNA for the CDR3: TGCAGCGTCGAGCCTAGATCGAACACTGAAGCTTTCTTT.

This clonotype was seen a few times. The chain links TRBV10-1 to TRBJ2-7, with D hard to call. Germline assignment: CDR1 WNHNN and CDR2 SYGVQD (reference sequence). V was shortened by 3 bases and J by 3 bases, with 15 bases between the two germline ends. This CDR3 is built from 15 residues. CDR3 DNA sequence: TGCGCCAGCAGTGACCGGGCCCCCGTCTTCTACGAGCAGTACTTC. It specifies CASSDRAPVFYEQYF.

The sample holds many counts of this clonotype. The chain links TRBV20-1 to TRBJ1-1, with D perhaps TRBD1 (5 bases). Germline V gene lookup returns CDR1 DFQATT and CDR2 SNEGSKA (reference sequence). The CDR3 is 13 amino acids. The V gene lost 5 bases and the J gene lost 1 base, with 11 bases spanning the gap. CDR3 nucleotide sequence: TGCAGTGCTCCCGGGACGGAGAACACTGAAGCTTTCTTT. Its protein is CSAPGTENTEAFF.

This clonotype was observed many times. This chain links TRBV4-2 with TRBJ2-5, with 7 bases that match TRBD2. The junction had 6 bases not matched to a gene; V was cut back by 0 bases and J by 5 bases. The CDR3 sequence is 15 residues long. The germline V gene encodes CDR1 LGHNA and CDR2 YNFKEQ. This chain's CDR3 is CASSQEAGSGETQYF. The DNA of the CDR3 is TGTGCCAGCAGCCAAGAAGCGGGGTCCGGGGAGACCCAGTACTTC.

This clonotype was recorded many times. This sequence joins TRBV30 and TRBJ1-4; TRBD1 might be the D (5 bases). Trimming took off 4 bases at V and 10 bases at J, with 13 bases between the two ends. The V gene's germline CDR1 is GTSNPN and CDR2 SVGIG (reference sequence). This CDR3 is 12 amino acids long. The CDR3 is CAWTVFGGKLFF. CDR3 in DNA: TGTGCCTGGACAGTGTTCGGGGGAAAACTGTTTTTT.

Ten or more counts support this clonotype. The genes are TRBV7-7 and TRBJ2-7; possibly TRBD2 for D (6 bases). This CDR3 is 13 amino acids long. Germline V gene data show CDR1 as SSHAT and CDR2 as FNYEAQ (reference sequence). The V end lost 5 bases, the J end lost 6 bases, and 14 bases lay between the germline ends. CDR3 protein: CASSHTRGAEQYF. In nucleotides, the CDR3 is TGTGCCAGCAGCCATACCCGCGGGGCCGAGCAGTACTTC.

This clonotype showed up just a few times. The chain links TRBV12-3 or TRBV12-4 to TRBJ2-3, with 8 bases aligning to TRBD1. The CDR3 extends over 16 amino acids. V was pared by 6 bases and J by 3 bases, with 11 bases of the junction left unmatched. The CDR3 loop is CASSDPQGVETDTQYF. In DNA, the CDR3 is TGTGCCAGCAGCGACCCACAGGGGGTAGAGACAGATACGCAGTATTTT.

This clonotype was counted ten times or more. The rearrangement uses TRBV12-3 or TRBV12-4 and TRBJ2-1, with D possibly being TRBD2 (5 bases). The CDR3 has 13 amino acids. Trimming took 7 bases from V and 7 from J, leaving 14 bases between them. The DNA of the CDR3 is TGTGCCAGCACTCCCGGGGTTGCAAATGAGCAGTTCTTC. It encodes CASTPGVANEQFF.

V is TRBV6-5 and J is TRBJ2-4; D not resolved. CDR1 and CDR2 from the germline V gene are MNHEY and SVGAGI. Trimming removed 4 bases from V and 3 bases from J, with 10 bases in between. The CDR3 covers 14 residues. CDR3 nucleotide sequence: TGTGCCAGCAGTTCACAGCCAGGCAAAAACATTCAGTACTTC. Translation: CASSSQPGKNIQYF.

The CDR3, as DNA: TGTGCCAGCAGTCGCCAAACCGGACGGGTTGGCAATCAGCCCCAGCATTTT. It yields the protein CASSRQTGRVGNQPQHF. The genes are TRBV6-2 or TRBV6-3 and TRBJ1-5, with D unresolved. The germline CDR1 and CDR2 sequences are MNHEY and SVGEGT. V was clipped by 5 bases and J by 2 bases, with 19 bases between them. This CDR3 contains 17 residues.

Ten or more counts support this clonotype. This chain connects TRBV12-3 or TRBV12-4 to TRBJ1-2; D not resolved. This CDR3 contains 13 residues. Deletions cut 5 bases from V and 7 bases from J, with 14 bases between. CDR3 coding DNA: TGTGCCAGCAGTCCTCGATCTGGAGGTGGCTACACCTTC. This gives the protein CASSPRSGGGYTF.

The rearrangement joins TRBV6-1 to TRBJ2-1; 12 nucleotides match TRBD2. Germline CDR1 MNHNS, CDR2 SASEGT. V was pared by 6 bases and J by 7 bases, with 10 bases of the junction left unmatched. The CDR3 runs 16 residues. The CDR3 DNA follows: TGTGCCAGCAGAAAGACTAGCGGGAGCAAAGGGAATGAGCAGTTCTTC. Its protein is CASRKTSGSKGNEQFF.

This clonotype has just a few counts. The chain joins TRBV28 to TRBJ2-7; D is undetermined. Germline V CDR1 and CDR2: MDHEN, SYDVKM. This CDR3 spans 12 amino acids. V was shortened by 7 bases and J by 0 bases, with 7 bases between the two germline ends. CDR3 sequence reads: CASTRASYEQYF. In nucleotides, the CDR3 is TGTGCCAGCACTAGGGCCTCCTACGAGCAGTACTTC.

This chain joins TRBV4-2 and TRBJ1-1, with 7 bases lining up with TRBD1. This CDR3 region has 16 residues. The ends lost 3 bases at V and 1 base at J; junction bases unmatched: 8. CDR1 and CDR2 from the germline V gene are LGHNA and YNFKEQ. This chain's CDR3 is CASSQDATGRNTEAFF. CDR3 DNA: TGTGCCAGCAGCCAGGACGCGACAGGGCGGAACACTGAAGCTTTCTTT.

The V and J genes are TRBV12-3 or TRBV12-4 and TRBJ2-5; 8 nucleotides match TRBD2. The trim removed 3 bases at V and 5 bases at J, leaving 11 bases unmatched. The CDR3 length is 16 residues. This CDR3 is CASSLASGRPGETQYF. CDR3 nucleotide sequence: TGTGCCAGCAGTTTGGCCAGCGGGAGACCGGGGGAGACCCAGTACTTC.

A word on this clonotype: A junction end diverges from the germline sequence, so it may reflect a read error. The V and J genes are TRBV5-1 and TRBJ2-1; TRBD2 aligns across 9 bases. Germline lookup yields CDR1 SGHRS and CDR2 YFSETQ. The CDR3 contains 15 residues. CDR3 protein: CASSLESGRFNGQFF. The CDR3 nucleotides are TGCGCCAGCAGCCTGGAGAGCGGGAGGTTCAATGGGCAGTTCTTC.

Worth noting for this clonotype: A read error may explain this, as a much larger clone is one base away. The rearrangement joins TRBV20-1 to TRBJ2-1; 10 nucleotides agree with TRBD1. Losses at the gene ends were 6 bases for V and 5 bases for J; bases not matched to a gene: 4. The CDR3 consists of 13 residues. Per germline, CDR1 DFQATT and CDR2 SNEGSKA (reference sequence). The CDR3 sequence is CSAGQGGNNEQFF. Here the CDR3 DNA reads TGCAGTGCAGGACAGGGGGGGAACAATGAGCAGTTCTTC.

This clonotype was detected ten times or more. The gene calls are TRBV24-1 and TRBJ2-3; D uncertain. CDR3 length equals 16 residues. V was trimmed by 4 bases and J by 5 bases, leaving 18 bases between them. Per germline, CDR1 KGHDR and CDR2 SFDVKD. The CDR3 nucleotides are TGTGCCACCAGTGAGCCAACAACTACCCTCATAGATACGCAGTATTTT. It encodes CATSEPTTTLIDTQYF.

The chain is built from TRBV12-3 or TRBV12-4 and TRBJ2-1, with 8 bases lining up with TRBD2. The CDR3 totals 14 residues. V was clipped by 5 bases and J by 10 bases; unmatched bases: 10. DNA for the CDR3: TGTGCCAGCAGTCCCCAGAGCGGGAGCGGAGAGCAGTTCTTC. It encodes CASSPQSGSGEQFF.

This clonotype was counted only a few times. The chain employs TRBV7-3 and TRBJ2-7; TRBD1 matches at 7 bases. The V and J ends lost 4 bases and 6 bases, in that order; junction bases with no gene match: 3. The CDR3 is made up of 12 amino acids. CDR1 and CDR2 (germline): SGHTA, FQGTGA. CDR3 sequence (DNA): TGTGCCAGCAGCTCTGACAGGGTCGAGCAGTACTTC. It yields the protein CASSSDRVEQYF. Filled out from reference TRBV7-3 and TRBJ2-7, the complete variable domain reads GAGVSQTPSNKVTEKGKYVELRCDPISGHTALYWYRQSLGQGPEFLIYFQGTGAADDSGLPNDRFFAVRPEGSVSTLKIQRTERGDSAVYLCASSSDRVEQYFGPGTRLTVT.

This clonotype was detected many times. This chain joins TRBV15 and TRBJ2-5, with unresolved D. Trimming cost V 0 bases and J 3 bases, with 5 bases left between them. This CDR3 contains 13 residues. Germline V CDR1 and CDR2: LNHNV, YYDKDF (reference sequence). The CDR3 spells CATSREPKETQYF. Here the CDR3 DNA reads TGTGCCACCAGCAGAGAGCCGAAAGAGACCCAGTACTTC.

The chain joins TRBV18 to TRBJ1-4; 8 nucleotides align to TRBD1. After removal of 3 bases from V and 5 bases from J, the junction contained 2 bases not matched to a gene. The germline V gene has CDR1 KGHSH and CDR2 LQKENI. This CDR3 comprises 14 residues. The CDR3 region is CASSPRTGNEKLFF. CDR3 nucleotides: TGTGCCAGCTCACCGCGGACAGGGAATGAAAAACTGTTTTTT.

This chain connects TRBV5-1 to TRBJ2-1; 9 bases map to TRBD2. This CDR3 is 20 amino acids long. Looked up from germline, CDR1 is SGHRS and CDR2 is YFSETQ. V dropped 0 bases and J dropped 1; count of bases not matched to a gene: 14. CDR3 sequence reads: CASSLARPATSGRSYNEQFF. In DNA, the CDR3 is TGCGCCAGCAGCTTGGCCAGGCCCGCGACTAGCGGAAGGTCCTACAATGAGCAGTTCTTC.

This clonotype has ten or more counts. The genes are TRBV24-1 and TRBJ2-1; D gene unclear. Germline-derived CDR1 and CDR2 are KGHDR and SFDVKD. Trimming took 1 base from V and 9 from J, leaving 9 bases between them. The CDR3 is 13 residues long. CDR3 region: CATSDFRVGEQFF. The CDR3 region has the DNA TGTGCCACCAGTGATTTTAGGGTGGGTGAGCAGTTCTTC.

This clonotype was seen many times. CDR3 residues: CASSPYGFSYEQYF. CDR3 sequence (DNA): TGTGCCAGCAGCCCCTATGGTTTCTCCTACGAGCAGTACTTC. The rearrangement joins TRBV12-3 or TRBV12-4 to TRBJ2-7; unclear D gene. With 6 bases removed from V and 0 bases from J, the gap between germline ends came to 12 bases. This CDR3 is 14 amino acids long.

This clonotype was detected ten times or more. This rearrangement joins TRBV6-1 to TRBJ1-3; the D is unclear. The V gene's germline CDR1 is MNHNS and CDR2 SASEGT. Trimming stripped 4 bases from V and 0 bases from J, with 13 bases between. The CDR3 totals 16 residues. CDR3 protein: CASSAADGNSGNTIYF. The CDR3 bases are TGTGCCAGCAGTGCCGCAGACGGGAACTCTGGAAACACCATATATTTT.